This T cell receptor (beta chain) was identified in a study of T cell responses to AZD1222 COVID-19 vaccine. As for the study in general: Doses given second, at about 4 or about 12 weeks, were pooled.

The study's findings and limits: Baseline serostatus was positive in only a handful of AZD1222 recipients.

With regard to this clone: Antigen: not known.

This CDR3 is 16 amino acids long. From germline, CDR1 is MNHEY and CDR2 SMNVEV (reference sequence). Trimming pared 7 bases from V and 3 bases from J, leaving 22 bases between. Sequencing was performed with immunoSEQ multiplex PCR; in TCRdb, only in-frame clones are kept and a portion is missing. The sample has approximately 120,000 clones; about 90% are singletons. This receptor was taken from an adult in good health. V is TRBV27 and J is TRBJ2-7; weak D call: TRBD1 (6 bases). Source: peripheral blood, taken on day 0 of AZD1222 vaccination. The CDR3 nucleotides read TGTGCCAGCACCCCCTCGTGGGGACATAAGGGCTACGAGCAGTACTTC. Protein product: CASTPSWGHKGYEQYF.